The clone carrying this TCR beta chain turned up a few times. What it recognizes is unknown. Stated time point: healthy volunteer bleed at 6 weeks. Unfractionated whole blood yielded total RNA. The data stem from a study of human T cells and chemical hapten exposure. Study-wide context: How much TCR each sample yielded varied, mostly because pooled library volumes differed slightly. Study-level findings and limits: Sensitizing with DPC caused no change in TCRs above 1 in 1000 frequency.

Original data processing: Per sample, the median was 95,638 TCRs, with values from around 25,000 to 690,000. MiXCR, run by TCRdb on the RACE reads, gives a single entry per CDR3 protein. The V and J calls follow TCRdb's processing rather than the paper's. The table shows some 65,000 distinct CDR3 sequences, with 5.5% to 7.5% occurring only once. Trimming shortened V by 4 bases and J by 0 bases, and 14 bases separated the two germline ends. The V gene's germline CDR1 is SGHDT and CDR2 YYEEEE. The CDR3 loop spans 15 amino acids. The J gene is TRBJ2-7, the V gene TRBV5-6; no reliable D call. Sequencing used whole blood. The TCR sequence derives from a female donor in good health. Some clones in this sample may be carry-over from other donors' samples. The CDR3 spells CASSPGPLSSYEQYF. The CDR3 coding sequence is TGTGCCAGCAGCCCCGGACCTTTGAGCTCCTACGAGCAGTACTTC.